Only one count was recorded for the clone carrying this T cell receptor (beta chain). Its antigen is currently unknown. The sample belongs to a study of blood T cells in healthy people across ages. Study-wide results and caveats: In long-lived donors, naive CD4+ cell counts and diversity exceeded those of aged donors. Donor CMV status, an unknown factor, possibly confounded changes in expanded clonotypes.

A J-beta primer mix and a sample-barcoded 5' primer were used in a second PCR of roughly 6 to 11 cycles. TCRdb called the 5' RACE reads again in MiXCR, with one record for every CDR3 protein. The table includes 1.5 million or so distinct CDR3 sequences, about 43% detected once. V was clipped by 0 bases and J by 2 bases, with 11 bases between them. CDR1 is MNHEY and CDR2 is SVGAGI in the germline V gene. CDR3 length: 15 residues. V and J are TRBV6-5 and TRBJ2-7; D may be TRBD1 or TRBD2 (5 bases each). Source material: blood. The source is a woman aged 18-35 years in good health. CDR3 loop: CASSYSTMGAYEQYF. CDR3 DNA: TGTGCCAGCAGTTACTCGACGATGGGGGCCTACGAGCAGTACTTC.